The present T cell receptor beta chain was sequenced within a study of regulatory T cells in long-lasting Graves disease. Concerning this clonotype: A junction end diverges from the germline sequence, so it may reflect a read error.

The time point: newly diagnosed GD, antithyroid drugs for less than 3 months. Researchers made the TCR library from RNA that was extracted from PBMCs. Building of the TCR beta libraries involved iRepertoire HTBI primers and Arm-PCR of CDR3 regions. MiXCR, run by TCRdb on the multiplex PCR reads, gives a single entry per CDR3 protein. The sample lists some 500,000 distinct CDR3 sequences, 13% seen once, with roughly 9.7% in the top ten. This CDR3 spans 15 amino acids. The germline V gene encodes CDR1 SGHRS and CDR2 YFSETQ. The same sample was also used in a study of T cells in Graves' hyperthyroidism and ophthalmopathy. According to that study: Ophthalmopathy could be told apart from stable hyperthyroidism with a 13 V-J model.

This receptor was taken from a man aged 25 to 40 with Graves disease. The V and J genes are TRBV5-1 and TRBJ1-6; 9 positions agree with TRBD1. The sample in question was peripheral blood mononuclear cells (PBMCs), obtained at new diagnosis, from a patient treated with antithyroid drugs. The CDR3 bases are TGCGCCAGCAGCCCGGGGACAGGGAATAATTCACCCCTCTACTTT. It specifies CASSPGTGNNSPLYF.